This T cell receptor beta chain was sequenced during a study of identical twins. This clonotype occurred a few times. There were only healthy Caucasians among the donors. Germline values: CDR1 DFQATT, CDR2 SNEGSKA (reference sequence). The CDR3 sequence is 13 residues long. V was pared by 1 base and J by 9 bases, with 13 bases between. Unique molecular identifiers were present on the cDNA, and a universal primer site came from template switching. Each CDR3 protein is one row after TCRdb ran MiXCR on the 5' RACE reads. The sample has approximately 700,000 distinct CDR3 sequences, less than 7% seen once.

Material: naive T cells sorted from blood. V and J are TRBV20-1 and TRBJ2-1; weak D call: TRBD1 (6 bases). The clonotype was recovered from a man aged 18 to 29 in good health. The CDR3 nucleotides are TGCAGTGCTAGAGTTAGCGACAGGAGTGAGCAGTTCTTC. Translating gives CSARVSDRSEQFF.